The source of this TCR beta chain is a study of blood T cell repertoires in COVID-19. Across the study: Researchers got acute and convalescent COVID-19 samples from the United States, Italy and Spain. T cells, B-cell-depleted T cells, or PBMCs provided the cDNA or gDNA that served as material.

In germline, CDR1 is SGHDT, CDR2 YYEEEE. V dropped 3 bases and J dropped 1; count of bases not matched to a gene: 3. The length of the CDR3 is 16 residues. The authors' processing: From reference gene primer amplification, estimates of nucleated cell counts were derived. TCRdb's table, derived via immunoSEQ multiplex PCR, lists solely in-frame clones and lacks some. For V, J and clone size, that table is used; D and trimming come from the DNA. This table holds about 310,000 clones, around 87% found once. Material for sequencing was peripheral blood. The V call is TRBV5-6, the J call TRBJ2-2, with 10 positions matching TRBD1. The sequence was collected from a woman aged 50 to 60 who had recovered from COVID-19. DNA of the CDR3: TGTGCCAGCAGCTGGGGACAGGGGCGGAACACCGGGGAGCTGTTTTTT. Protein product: CASSWGQGRNTGELFF.